The entry that follows covers one T cell receptor beta chain sequence. These data belong to a study of blood T cell repertoires in COVID-19. Background on the study: COVID-19 samples, acute and convalescent, were from the United States, Italy and Spain. From T cells, B-cell-depleted T cells, or PBMCs came the material, which was cDNA or gDNA.

Between the trimmed V and J ends, which lost 3 bases and 0 bases, there was a span of 8 bases. The germline CDR1 and CDR2 sequences are GTSNPN and SVGIG (reference sequence). This CDR3 comprises 13 residues. Authors' analysis steps: Using reference gene primer amplification, nucleated cell counts were estimated. The protocol was immunoSEQ multiplex PCR, while the TCRdb copy is restricted to in-frame clones and leaves out a portion. Clonal size and the V and J genes are those of that table, whereas D and trimming came from the DNA. Of 100,000 or so clones in the sample, 80% to 90% are singletons; the top ten hold 8% to 9.5%.

The sample was peripheral blood. The receptor was derived from a woman aged 70-85 years with acute or convalescent COVID-19. The rearrangement uses TRBV30 and TRBJ1-1; tentative D call: TRBD1 (5 bases). CDR3 sequence (DNA): TGTGCCTGGAGGCGACAGATGAACACTGAAGCTTTCTTT. This sequence encodes CAWRRQMNTEAFF.